Each of the 23 T cell receptor beta chains below was sequenced from the same sample in a study of cytomegalovirus exposure and HLA in healthy donors (dated 2017 in TCRdb). The library was made by the immunoSEQ multiplex PCR assay. The immuneACCESS repertoire file appears here via TCRdb, limited to in-frame rearrangements. These files lack a portion of the clones; in checked studies, under half of the deficit traces to unresolved V genes, and the cause of the others is not known. Counted in this sample were over 150,000 clones; 75% to 90% of them appeared once. The ten largest make up around 2.4% of the sample. Sequencing was carried out using PBMCs. These TCRs come from a woman under 30 in good health and CMV-seronegative.

The chain joins TRBV27 to TRBJ1-2; no clear D gene. V was pared by 4 bases and J by 5 bases, with 17 bases between. CDR3 length equals 15 residues. Germline lookup yields CDR1 MNHEY and CDR2 SMNVEV (reference sequence). The CDR3 DNA follows: TGTGCCAGCAGTTATAGCCCGACGCACCTTTATGGCTACACCTTC. Its translation is CASSYSPTHLYGYTF.

V and J are TRBV2 and TRBJ1-1, with TRBD1 matching 11 bases. The ends lost 5 bases at V and 1 base at J; junction bases unmatched: 3. Germline CDR1 SNHLY, CDR2 FYNNEI. The CDR3 runs 15 residues. The DNA for the CDR3 is TGTGCCAGCAGTCGGACAGGGGGCCCGAACACTGAAGCTTTCTTT. This gives the protein CASSRTGGPNTEAFF.

The V call is TRBV7-8, the J call TRBJ2-1, with TRBD2 matching over 14 bases. Germline assignment: CDR1 SGHVS and CDR2 FQNEAQ. The V and J ends lost 2 bases and 2 bases, in that order; junction bases with no gene match: 5. The CDR3 covers 18 residues. CDR3 DNA sequence: TGTGCCAGCAGCTTATGGGGACTAGCGGGAGTGACCTACAATGAGCAGTTCTTC. It is translated as CASSLWGLAGVTYNEQFF.

CDR3 sequence (DNA): TGTGCCAGCAGCTTCACGGGAGTAAACCCCTACGAGCAGTACTTC. This encodes CASSFTGVNPYEQYF. The chain links TRBV7-2 to TRBJ2-7; possible D gene TRBD2, 6 bases. Trimming took off 3 bases at V and 2 bases at J, with 14 bases between the two ends. CDR3 length: 15 residues. The germline CDR1 and CDR2 sequences are SGHTA and FQGNSA.

The chain has TRBV6-5 and TRBJ2-3, with TRBD1 as a possible D gene (6 bases). Germline V gives CDR1 MNHEY, CDR2 SVGAGI. Deletions cut 4 bases from V and 2 bases from J, with 13 bases between. The CDR3 consists of 15 residues. CDR3 bases: TGTGCCAGCAGTTTAGCACAGGGTTTCACAGATACGCAGTATTTT. It is translated as CASSLAQGFTDTQYF.

The chain employs TRBV19 and TRBJ2-7, with TRBD2 identical over 8 bases. The germline V gene encodes CDR1 LNHDA and CDR2 SQIVND (reference sequence). This CDR3 contains 15 residues. Trimming removed 4 bases from V and 6 bases from J; junction bases left unmatched: 11. Here the CDR3 DNA reads TGTGCCAGTAGTACTGAACCGGGACTAGGGCCCGAGCAGTACTTC. Its protein product is CASSTEPGLGPEQYF. The full variable domain, rest sourced from reference TRBV19 and TRBJ2-7, is DGGITQSPKYLFRKEGQNVTLSCEQNLNHDAMYWYRQDPGQGLRLIYYSQIVNDFQKGDIAEGYSVSREKKESFPLTVTSAQKNPTAFYLCASSTEPGLGPEQYFGPGTRLTVT.

V and J are TRBV4-1 and TRBJ1-4; TRBD1 aligns across 10 bases. Germline CDR1 MGHRA, CDR2 YSYEKL. V gave up 4 bases and J gave up 1 base; unmatched junction bases: 6. This CDR3 spans 17 amino acids. CDR3 sequence reads: CASSLYGQGGTNEKLFF. The CDR3 region has the DNA TGCGCCAGCAGCCTTTACGGACAGGGGGGAACTAATGAAAAACTGTTTTTT.

The rearrangement links TRBV9 to TRBJ2-5, with a tentative D call TRBD2 (6 bases). The CDR3 loop spans 14 amino acids. The ends were cut back, 3 bases at V and 1 base at J, with 10 bases in the middle. Germline assignment: CDR1 SGDLS and CDR2 YYNGEE. The CDR3 region has the DNA TGTGCCAGCAGCGAACTAGCAGCCCAAGAGACCCAGTACTTC. Translated, it gives CASSELAAQETQYF.

The rearrangement uses TRBV11-2 and TRBJ2-7, with 9 bases identical to TRBD2. The germline CDR1 and CDR2 sequences are SGHAT and FQNNGV. CDR3 length: 15 residues. Trimming took 5 bases from V and 3 from J; bases not matched to a gene: 8. The CDR3 loop reads CASSPGSSGSYEQYF. For the CDR3, the DNA is TGTGCCAGCAGCCCAGGGAGTAGCGGGAGCTACGAGCAGTACTTC.

This sequence joins TRBV7-2 and TRBJ1-5; TRBD1 matches 12 bases. CDR1 is SGHTA and CDR2 is FQGNSA in the germline V gene. The V gene end was trimmed by 3 bases and the J gene end by 5 bases; junction bases not matched to a gene: 2. The CDR3 runs 15 residues. The CDR3 DNA reads as TGTGCCAGCAGCTTGGGACAGGGGGCGTATCAGCCCCAGCATTTT. This gives the protein CASSLGQGAYQPQHF.

In its sample, this clone was seen a few times. The chain couples TRBV5-4 to TRBJ2-7; 8 bases agree with TRBD2. V lost 2 bases, J lost 2 bases, and 6 bases stayed unmatched. The germline V gene encodes CDR1 SGHNT and CDR2 YYREEE (reference sequence). The CDR3 sequence is 15 residues long. The CDR3 loop reads CASSFRAGGPYEQYF. DNA for the CDR3: TGTGCCAGCAGCTTCAGGGCGGGAGGCCCCTACGAGCAGTACTTC.

This chain connects TRBV5-1 to TRBJ2-2, with D perhaps TRBD1 (5 bases). In germline, CDR1 is SGHRS, CDR2 YFSETQ. The CDR3 sequence is 15 residues long. V lost 3 bases, J lost 5 bases, and 14 bases lay in between. CDR3 loop: CASSSRESGTGELFF. In nucleotides, the CDR3 is TGCGCCAGCAGCTCCCGAGAATCAGGGACCGGGGAGCTGTTTTTT.

The genes are TRBV30 and TRBJ2-7, with TRBD2 as a possible D gene (7 bases). The V gene's germline CDR1 is GTSNPN and CDR2 SVGIG (reference sequence). The CDR3 has 12 amino acids. Trimming stripped 4 bases from V and 5 bases from J, with 12 bases between. Written as DNA, the CDR3 is TGTGCCTGGATCAGGGAGGGGGACGAGCAGTACTTC. Encoded protein: CAWIREGDEQYF. Filled out from reference TRBV30 and TRBJ2-7, the complete variable domain reads SQTIHQWPATLVQPVGSPLSLECTVEGTSNPNLYWYRQAAGRGLQLLFYSVGIGQISSEVPQNLSASRPQDRQFILSSKKLLLSDSGFYLCAWIREGDEQYFGPGTRLTVT.

The CDR3 is CSVEGSGGTGELFF. The CDR3 nucleotides read TGCAGCGTTGAAGGATCGGGTGGAACCGGGGAGCTGTTTTTT. V and J are TRBV29-1 and TRBJ2-2, with D unclear. V gave up 1 base and J gave up 5 bases, with 11 bases separating them. Germline CDR1 and CDR2: SQVTM and ANQGSEA. This CDR3 comprises 14 residues.

The CDR3 is CASSVSRGQDYGYTF. The CDR3 region has the DNA TGTGCCAGCAGCGTCTCCAGGGGTCAGGACTATGGCTACACCTTC. The V and J genes are TRBV9 and TRBJ1-2; tentatively, D is TRBD1 (6 bases). The V gene lost 2 bases and the J gene lost 3 bases, with 14 bases spanning the gap. This CDR3 is built from 15 residues. CDR1 and CDR2 (germline): SGDLS, YYNGEE.

The chain joins TRBV9 to TRBJ1-1; TRBD1 is a possible D gene (6 bases). CDR1 SGDLS and CDR2 YYNGEE come from the germline V gene. V dropped 0 bases and J dropped 0 bases, with 12 bases sitting between them. This CDR3 is built from 16 residues. The CDR3 loop reads CASSVATGTMNTEAFF. In nucleotides, the CDR3 is TGTGCCAGCAGCGTAGCGACAGGAACCATGAACACTGAAGCTTTCTTT.

This rearrangement joins TRBV6-5 to TRBJ2-3, with 10 bases aligning to TRBD2. The CDR3 is 14 residues long. Trimming cost V 2 bases and J 4 bases; bases outside gene matches: 0. Germline-derived CDR1 and CDR2 are MNHEY and SVGAGI. The CDR3 DNA reads TGTGCCAGCAGTTACGGGACTAGCGCAGATACGCAGTATTTT. Residues: CASSYGTSADTQYF.

The chain is built from TRBV7-9 and TRBJ1-2, with 8 bases identical to TRBD1. This CDR3 is 16 amino acids long. Germline V CDR1 and CDR2: SEHNR, FQNEAQ (reference sequence). V dropped 4 bases and J dropped 3; count of bases not matched to a gene: 10. The CDR3 sequence: CASSSGTGSFDYGYTF. CDR3 nucleotide sequence: TGTGCCAGCAGCTCCGGGACAGGTTCTTTTGACTATGGCTACACCTTC.

The genes are TRBV19 and TRBJ1-5; possible D gene TRBD1, 5 bases. V lost 7 bases to trimming and J lost 5 bases, with 12 bases between them. Germline V gives CDR1 LNHDA, CDR2 SQIVND (reference sequence). The CDR3 has 13 amino acids. This chain's CDR3 is CASMGREHQPQHF. The CDR3 DNA follows: TGTGCCAGTATGGGCAGGGAACATCAGCCCCAGCATTTT. Supplemented by reference TRBV19 and TRBJ1-5, the full variable domain reads DGGITQSPKYLFRKEGQNVTLSCEQNLNHDAMYWYRQDPGQGLRLIYYSQIVNDFQKGDIAEGYSVSREKKESFPLTVTSAQKNPTAFYLCASMGREHQPQHFGDGTRLSIL.

The J gene is TRBJ2-6, the V gene TRBV4-2; a possible D gene is TRBD1 (5 bases). The germline V gene has CDR1 LGHNA and CDR2 YNFKEQ. This CDR3 is built from 17 residues. The V gene lost 1 base and the J gene lost 0 bases, with 10 bases spanning the gap. CDR3 sequence: CASSQVRQTSGANVLTF. Here the CDR3 DNA reads TGTGCCAGCAGCCAAGTTCGACAGACCTCTGGGGCCAACGTCCTGACTTTC.

This sequence joins TRBV19 and TRBJ1-4; maybe TRBD1 (6 bases). The germline gives CDR1 LNHDA, CDR2 SQIVND (reference sequence). Trimming removed 6 bases at V and 5 bases at J, with 16 bases between. This CDR3 is 15 amino acids long. CDR3 sequence (DNA): TGTGCCAGTAGCCCTGTGGGGCAGGGGAATGAAAAACTGTTTTTT. Translating it yields CASSPVGQGNEKLFF.

The chain recombines TRBV29-1 with TRBJ1-2; D is perhaps TRBD1 (5 bases). V lost 4 bases to trimming and J lost 5 bases, with 20 bases between them. The germline V gene encodes CDR1 SQVTM and CDR2 ANQGSEA. The CDR3 has 15 residues. The CDR3 region is CSVAPQGVAIYGYTF. DNA for the CDR3: TGCAGCGTTGCACCGCAGGGTGTCGCGATTTATGGCTACACCTTC.

The chain couples TRBV27 to TRBJ1-1; 8 nucleotides agree with TRBD1. Per germline, CDR1 MNHEY and CDR2 SMNVEV (reference sequence). This CDR3 spans 14 amino acids. V trimming: 6 bases; J trimming: 0 bases; junction bases outside the gene matches: 3. The CDR3 here is CASRTQGVNTEAFF. The DNA of the CDR3 is TGTGCCAGCAGGACACAGGGGGTGAACACTGAAGCTTTCTTT.